The clone carrying this T cell receptor (beta chain) appeared once. No antigen is known for it. Autoimmune disease history or systemic immunosuppression barred patients. These data are taken from a study of OX40 agonist ivuxolimab in advanced cancers. Study overall: Ivuxolimab, an antibody that agonizes OX40 (CD134), was administered to the patients. Broader study findings: Some of the lowest clonal expansion was seen in partial responders at 0.1-3.0 mg/kg. More expanded clones were found, on average, in CD8+ than in CD4+ T cells.

Unmatched junction bases numbered 6, after V lost 3 bases and J lost 8 bases. The CDR3 spans 14 residues. The germline gives CDR1 SEHNR, CDR2 FQNEAQ (reference sequence). Produced via immunoSEQ multiplex PCR; TCRdb's table is partial and in-frame only. The sample has about 100,000 clones, roughly 90% seen once. Sequencing used CD4+ or CD8+ T cells sorted from blood, obtained in a trial of the OX40 agonist ivuxolimab. The sequence was collected from an adult with an advanced solid tumor such as melanoma, head and neck, liver or kidney cancer. V gene TRBV7-9 combines with J gene TRBJ1-4; 7 nucleotides agree with TRBD1. This CDR3 is CASSLTGPEEKLFF. The CDR3 nucleotides read TGTGCCAGCAGCTTGACAGGGCCGGAAGAAAAACTGTTTTTT.